This section outlines one TCR beta chain sequence together with its context. V was clipped by 4 bases and J by 6 bases, with 12 bases between them. The CDR3 consists of 13 residues. Germline V lookup: CDR1 MDHEN, CDR2 SYDVKM. This entry belongs to a study of PD-L1 blockade in urothelial cancer. Study-wide background: Between 0 and 3 chemotherapy regimens preceded treatment for each patient.

TCRdb's copy holds only in-frame clones and misses some; the assay was immunoSEQ multiplex PCR. This sample has about 43,000 clones; more than 75% occur once, and the top ten carry 11% to 15%. The chain is built from TRBV28 and TRBJ2-5, with a tentative D call TRBD2 (6 bases). Here the sequenced sample was PBMCs, taken around atezolizumab (anti-PD-L1) treatment. The receptor was derived from a woman aged 55-70 years with urothelial cancer. The CDR3 is CASSSPGRQTQYF. The CDR3 DNA reads as TGTGCCAGCAGTTCCCCGGGGAGGCAGACCCAGTACTTC.